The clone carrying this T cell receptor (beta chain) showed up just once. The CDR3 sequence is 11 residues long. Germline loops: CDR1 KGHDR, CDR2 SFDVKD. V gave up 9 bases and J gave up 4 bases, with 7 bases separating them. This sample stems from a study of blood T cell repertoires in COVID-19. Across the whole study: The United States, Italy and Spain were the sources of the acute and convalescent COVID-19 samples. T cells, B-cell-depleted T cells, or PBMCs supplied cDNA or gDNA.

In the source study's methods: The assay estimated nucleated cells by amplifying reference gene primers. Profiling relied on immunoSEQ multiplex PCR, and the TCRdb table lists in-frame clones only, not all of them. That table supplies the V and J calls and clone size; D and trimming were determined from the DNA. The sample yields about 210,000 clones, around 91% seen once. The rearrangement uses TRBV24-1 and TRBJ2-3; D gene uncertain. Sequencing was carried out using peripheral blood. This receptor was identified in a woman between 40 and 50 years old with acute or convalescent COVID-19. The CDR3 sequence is CATEAADTQYF. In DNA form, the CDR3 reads TGTGCCACCGAGGCCGCAGATACGCAGTATTTT.